This TCR beta chain is drawn from a study of blood T cells in healthy people across ages. The amount of total RNA extracted per sample was at least 5 micrograms. The CDR3 runs 15 residues. Germline CDR1 and CDR2: MNHEY and SMNVEV (reference sequence). V lost 4 bases and J lost 3, with 13 bases in between. Primed by a sample-barcoded 5' primer and a J-beta primer mix, a second PCR proceeded for 7 to 11 cycles. One entry per CDR3 protein results from TCRdb running MiXCR on the 5' RACE reads. The table records about 940,000 distinct CDR3 sequences, about 48% of them present only once. The specimen sequenced was blood. The clonotype comes from a man between 25 and 39 years old in good health. The chain recombines TRBV27 with TRBJ2-1; D not certain. CDR3 sequence reads: CASSSSTAHYNEQFF. The DNA of the CDR3 is TGTGCCAGCAGTTCGAGCACAGCACACTACAATGAGCAGTTCTTC.